The T cell receptor beta chain under discussion was sequenced for a study of blood T cell repertoires in COVID-19. Study-level background: Specimens from acute and convalescent COVID-19 originated in the United States, Italy and Spain. PBMCs, B-cell-depleted T cells, or T cells provided the cDNA or gDNA that made up the material.

The CDR3 has 17 residues. Trimming pared 4 bases from V and 3 bases from J, leaving 19 bases between. Looked up from germline, CDR1 is ENHRY and CDR2 is SYGVKD. In the original workflow: Reference gene primer amplification in the assay estimated nucleated cell counts. Repertoires were generated with immunoSEQ multiplex PCR, while TCRdb's copy carries only in-frame clones and drops some. That table gives V, J and clone size, and the DNA gave D and trimming. The table has about 140,000 clones, more than 75% seen once. The sequence came from a woman older than 75 with acute or convalescent COVID-19. The genes are TRBV10-3 and TRBJ2-1, with D perhaps matching TRBD1 (6 bases). Specimen: peripheral blood. The CDR3 DNA reads TGTGCCATCAGTGCGCCGACCACAGGGCCTTACTACAATGAGCAGTTCTTC. Its protein is CAISAPTTGPYYNEQFF.